Presented here are 15 T cell receptor beta chains from one specimen sequenced in a study of T cell responses to AZD1222 COVID-19 vaccine. Using immunoSEQ multiplex PCR, the repertoire was profiled, and TCRdb retains in-frame clones only, with some absent. The profile shows under 150,000 clones, 93% of them singletons. Material: peripheral blood, obtained on day 0 of AZD1222 vaccination. The receptors come from an adult in good health.

The rearrangement links TRBV10-1 to TRBJ1-1; 7 bases map to TRBD1. The CDR3 loop spans 16 amino acids. With 3 bases clipped from V and 1 base from J, the junction kept 8 bases outside the gene matches. Germline assignment: CDR1 WNHNN and CDR2 SYGVQD (reference sequence). The CDR3 DNA is TGCGCCAGCAGTGAACGGACAGGCTACCCGAACACTGAAGCTTTCTTT. Amino acids: CASSERTGYPNTEAFF.

The chain has TRBV18 and TRBJ2-1; D is unclear. The CDR3 runs to 12 residues. Germline V lookup: CDR1 KGHSH, CDR2 LQKENI. V was shortened by 6 bases and J by 0 bases, with 3 bases between the two germline ends. The DNA of the CDR3 is TGTGCCAGCTCTCCCTCCTACAATGAGCAGTTCTTC. Encoded protein: CASSPSYNEQFF. The variable domain in full, with the rest retrieved from reference TRBV18 and TRBJ2-1, is NAGVMQNPRHLVRRRGQEARLRCSPMKGHSHVYWYRQLPEEGLKFMVYLQKENIIDESGMPKERFSAEFPKEGPSILRIQQVVRGDSAAYFCASSPSYNEQFFGPGTRLTVL.

CDR3 sequence: CASRATGAPNQPQHF. The CDR3 DNA follows: TGTGCCAGCAGAGCTACAGGGGCCCCTAATCAGCCCCAGCATTTT. The rearrangement links TRBV6-5 to TRBJ1-5, with 7 nucleotides matching TRBD1. Looked up from germline, CDR1 is MNHEY and CDR2 is SVGAGI. The CDR3 runs 15 residues. V gave up 6 bases and J gave up 4 bases; unmatched junction bases: 9.

This chain uses TRBV6-1 with TRBJ2-7; 9 bases fit TRBD1. J lost 1 base, V lost 3 bases, and 7 bases had no gene match. CDR3 length: 16 amino acids. Per the germline V gene, CDR1 is MNHNS and CDR2 is SASEGT. CDR3 sequence (DNA): TGTGCCAGCAGTGAGGGCGCCGGGACAGGGTCCTACGAGCAGTACTTC. Residues: CASSEGAGTGSYEQYF.

The genes are TRBV28 and TRBJ2-7; perhaps TRBD1 as D (6 bases). CDR3 size: 14 residues. Deletions cut 10 bases from V and 2 bases from J, with 18 bases between. Germline V lookup: CDR1 MDHEN, CDR2 SYDVKM. CDR3 amino acids: CATLQGQLTYEQYF. In DNA form, the CDR3 reads TGTGCCACCCTTCAAGGACAGCTTACCTACGAGCAGTACTTC.

The chain carries TRBV3-1 (or the pseudogene TRBV3-2) and TRBJ2-7; TRBD2 is a possible D gene (5 bases). Trimming removed 7 bases at V and 2 bases at J, with 15 bases between. This CDR3 spans 14 amino acids. The germline V gene has CDR1 LGHDT and CDR2 YNNKEL (reference sequence). CDR3 amino acids: CASTKTRLTYEQYF. The CDR3 nucleotides are TGTGCCAGCACGAAGACACGACTAACCTACGAGCAGTACTTC.

This clone was observed a single time. This sequence joins TRBV4-1 and TRBJ1-1, with a weak D call TRBD1 (6 bases). Germline CDR1 is MGHRA and CDR2 is YSYEKL. The V and J ends lost 4 bases and 8 bases respectively, with 14 bases between them. This CDR3 has 13 amino acids. CDR3 loop: CASSREYTGEAFF. CDR3 bases: TGCGCCAGCAGCCGAGAATACACAGGGGAAGCTTTCTTT.

The genes are TRBV5-4 and TRBJ2-7, with 10 bases lining up with TRBD2. The J segment lost 3 bases and the V segment lost 5 bases, leaving 11 bases of the junction unmatched. This CDR3 contains 16 residues. Germline CDR1 and CDR2: SGHNT and YYREEE (reference sequence). Here the CDR3 DNA reads TGTGCCAGCAGGATTGGAGCTAGCGGGGGTTACTACGAGCAGTACTTC. Protein product: CASRIGASGGYYEQYF.

The chain uses TRBV19 and TRBJ2-1, with D unclear. CDR1 is LNHDA, CDR2 SQIVND, per germline (reference sequence). CDR3 length equals 13 residues. Trimming shortened V by 8 bases and J by 8 bases, and 16 bases separated the two germline ends. In DNA form, the CDR3 reads TGTGCCAGTGGTTATCTCGCCGGCTATGAGCAGTTCTTC. This sequence encodes CASGYLAGYEQFF. Variable domain in full (rest from reference TRBV19 and TRBJ2-1): DGGITQSPKYLFRKEGQNVTLSCEQNLNHDAMYWYRQDPGQGLRLIYYSQIVNDFQKGDIAEGYSVSREKKESFPLTVTSAQKNPTAFYLCASGYLAGYEQFFGPGTRLTVL.

The chain carries TRBV5-4 and TRBJ1-6, with D uncertain. Trimming took off 4 bases at V and 9 bases at J, with 17 bases between the two ends. The CDR3 consists of 15 residues. Looked up from germline, CDR1 is SGHNT and CDR2 is YYREEE (reference sequence). CDR3 in DNA: TGTGCCAGCAGCATCCGGCTCCCCTGGGGTTCACCCCTCCACTTT. Translation gives CASSIRLPWGSPLHF.

The V gene is TRBV7-8, the J gene TRBJ2-2; D gene ambiguous. Trimming took 4 bases from V and 0 from J, leaving 12 bases between them. Germline CDR1 SGHVS, CDR2 FQNEAQ. CDR3 size: 16 residues. The CDR3 reads CASSSPPSTNTGELFF. CDR3 sequence (DNA): TGTGCCAGCAGCTCCCCCCCTAGTACGAACACCGGGGAGCTGTTTTTT.

V is TRBV10-3 and J is TRBJ2-5, with 12 bases fitting TRBD2. Germline CDR1 and CDR2: ENHRY and SYGVKD. CDR3 length: 15 amino acids. Trimming took 3 bases from V and 5 from J; bases not matched to a gene: 4. CDR3 residues: CAISDATSGGETQYF. The DNA for the CDR3 is TGTGCCATCAGTGATGCGACTAGCGGGGGTGAGACCCAGTACTTC.

The V call is TRBV10-2, the J call TRBJ2-3; D perhaps matches TRBD2 (6 bases). V was shortened by 10 bases and J by 8 bases, with 16 bases between the two germline ends. The germline CDR1 and CDR2 sequences are WSHSY and SAAADI. This CDR3 has 12 amino acids. The chain's CDR3 is CAILSARGTQYF. CDR3 bases: TGCGCCATACTGAGCGCGCGGGGTACGCAGTATTTT.

V usage is TRBV7-2 and J usage is TRBJ1-5; 9 bases line up with TRBD1. Unmatched junction bases numbered 10, after V lost 5 bases and J lost 2 bases. Germline CDR1 and CDR2: SGHTA and FQGNSA. CDR3 length equals 17 residues. The CDR3 loop is CASSQSTGGWGNQPQHF. CDR3 bases: TGTGCCAGCAGCCAATCTACAGGGGGCTGGGGCAATCAGCCCCAGCATTTT. Complete variable domain (other parts from reference TRBV7-2 and TRBJ1-5): GAGVSQSPSNKVTEKGKDVELRCDPISGHTALYWYRQSLGQGLEFLIYFQGNSAPDKSGLPSDRFSAERTGGSVSTLTIQRTQQEDSAVYLCASSQSTGGWGNQPQHFGDGTRLSIL.

The rearrangement joins TRBV2 to TRBJ2-7; tentatively, D is TRBD2 (5 bases). The CDR3 length is 14 residues. V lost 6 bases, J lost 2 bases, and 14 bases lay in between. From germline, CDR1 is SNHLY and CDR2 FYNNEI. The DNA for the CDR3 is TGTGCCAGCAGACCGGACTCGACTACCTACGAGCAGTACTTC. Translated: CASRPDSTTYEQYF.